This TCR beta chain was captured in a study of blood T cell repertoires in COVID-19 (dated by TCRdb to the early 2020s). Looking at the study overall: The collaborator samples originated in the United States, Italy and Spain and spanned the acute and convalescent phases of COVID-19. The material from the prospective study consisted of cDNA or gDNA derived from T cells, B-cell-depleted T cells, or PBMCs. Subjects who had been exposed to COVID-19, were actively infected with it, or had recovered from it provided the deeply sampled blood TCRbeta repertoires that made up the dataset. A freely available public database, intended as a resource for researchers studying the immune response to SARS-CoV-2, is where the repertoires were released. The samples were drawn from the first 160 participants of the ongoing ImmuneRACE study and from 1,254 subjects provided by 6 global collaborators. Sample metadata almost always included a de-identified subject ID, COVID-19 status, age in years and sex. Where available, HLA class I and class II types were taken from metadata supplied by the sample provider and were not determined by assay-based typing.

Whole blood was collected in K2EDTA tubes by collaborating institutions according to the institutions' own protocols. For TCRbeta analysis, collaborators shipped samples in one of three forms: frozen whole blood, isolated PBMCs, or DNA extracted from either of those sample types. The germline V end is reduced by 0 bases and the J end by 4 bases; junction bases left unmatched: 4. The CDR3 goes from the cysteine to the phenylalanine over 15 residues. The kept DNA is CDR3 alone, 45 bases in frame from the first base. CDR1 MNHEY and CDR2 SVGAGI are derived from the germline V gene. The immunoSEQ Assay, a bias-controlled multiplex PCR, was used to amplify TCRbeta CDR3 regions from genomic DNA. From the authors' description of their analysis: Nucleated cell counts per sample were estimated from amplification of reference gene primers within the assay. Sequence reads were collapsed and filtered to measure the absolute abundance of every unique TCRbeta CDR3 rearrangement. For each sample, productive Simpson clonality was calculated by taking the square root of Simpson's diversity index across productive rearrangements. Imported from immuneACCESS, the table was reduced by TCRdb to in-frame sequences with V and J called. These copies leave out some clones; in studies compared against another copy, an unresolved V gene accounts for under half, and the cause of the remainder is not known. The DNA gave D and trimming, while V, J and clone size come from that table. Within this sample are 35,000 to 45,000 clones, with 86% of them counted one time only. The ten largest clones capture over 45% of the sample.

A remark on this clone: This receptor's antigen is unknown. No base qualities exist here, and no much larger clone lies one base off it.

General study outcomes and caveats: Clinical and demographic metadata were provided uncurated, with the amount varying by source and participant.

The chain is encoded by TRBV6-5 joined to TRBJ2-7; 9 bases in the middle match TRBD1. Sequenced sample: peripheral blood. The clonotype comes from a man between 65 and 79 years old with acute or convalescent COVID-19. The encoded CDR3 is CASSYSGTGLYEQYF. The bases read TGTGCCAGCAGTTACTCCGGGACAGGGTTGTACGAGCAGTACTTC.